The entry below describes one T cell receptor beta chain. The data belong to a study of metastatic and nonmetastatic thyroid tumors. The germline V gene has CDR1 SGHVS and CDR2 FNYEAQ. Trimming took 4 bases from V and 2 from J; bases not matched to a gene: 2. The CDR3 extends over 15 amino acids. Through MiXCR, TCRdb re-clonotyped the PCR reads. The data contain 90,000 or so clones, 8.6% of them singletons. All patients were treatment-naive before thyroid surgery. Source material: blood. The source of this sequence is a female donor with papillary thyroid cancer or a benign thyroid nodule (not recorded which). Some clones in this sample may be carry-over from other donors' samples. The chain has TRBV7-6 and TRBJ2-6; TRBD1 aligns across 7 bases. CDR3 nucleotides: TGTGCCAGCAGCTCCACAGGGGCTGGGGCCAACGTCCTGACTTTC. It yields the protein CASSSTGAGANVLTF.